The 3 T cell receptor beta chains presented below share a single source sample, sequenced in a study of STAT5B mutations in CD4+ large granular lymphocyte leukemia. Only in-frame clones appear in the TCRdb table, and some are missing; sequencing was by immunoSEQ multiplex PCR. The repertoire holds 20,000 to 25,000 clones, with about 71% as singletons. The sample comprised CD4+ T cells from blood buffy coats. These TCRs come from a human donor in good health.

J is TRBJ2-1 and V is TRBV11-3, with 9 positions matching TRBD2. This CDR3 is 14 amino acids long. J was trimmed by 7 bases and V by 3 bases; bases with no gene match: 4. Germline V gives CDR1 SGHNT, CDR2 YENEEA. DNA for the CDR3: TGTGCCAGCAGCTTTGGGCTAGCGGGAAATGAGCAGTTCTTC. This encodes CASSFGLAGNEQFF.

The V call is TRBV2, the J call TRBJ2-3; D unclear. Trimming took off 4 bases at V and 4 bases at J, with 6 bases between the two ends. The CDR3 extends over 12 amino acids. CDR1 is SNHLY, CDR2 FYNNEI, per germline. As DNA, the CDR3 is TGTGCCAGCAGTGTGGTCCCAGATACGCAGTATTTT. Translating it yields CASSVVPDTQYF.

This chain joins TRBV19 and TRBJ2-6; D is possibly TRBD1 (5 bases). The V gene lost 0 bases and the J gene lost 2 bases, with 5 bases spanning the gap. This CDR3 has 15 amino acids. Per the germline V gene, CDR1 is LNHDA and CDR2 is SQIVND (reference sequence). CDR3 sequence reads: CASSIDRAGANVLTF. The CDR3 nucleotides read TGTGCCAGTAGTATAGACAGGGCTGGGGCCAACGTCCTGACTTTC.